This T cell receptor (beta chain) was recorded in a study of blood T cell repertoires in COVID-19. In the study overall: Sites across the United States, Italy and Spain contributed samples from acute and convalescent COVID-19. The cDNA or gDNA used as material had been derived from T cells, B-cell-depleted T cells, or PBMCs.

The assay was immunoSEQ multiplex PCR, and TCRdb's table has in-frame clones only and misses some. The repertoire consists of tens of thousands of clones, with 76% occurring once and the leading ten covering under 15%. Enrollment of patients from Seattle took place during active infection, with longitudinal follow-up. Unmatched junction bases numbered 0, after V lost 4 bases and J lost 0 bases. The CDR3 contains 15 residues. Germline V gives CDR1 SGHAT, CDR2 FQNNGV. This clone occurred once. The V and J genes are TRBV11-2 and TRBJ2-7, with 13 bases lining up with TRBD2. The sample comprised peripheral blood. The clonotype comes from a man in his fifties or sixties with COVID-19, enrolled during active disease. CDR3 bases: TGTGCCAGCAGCTGGACTAGCGGGAGCTCCTACGAGCAGTACTTC. It yields the protein CASSWTSGSSYEQYF.